Shown below are 23 T cell receptor beta chains from a single sample sequenced in a study of shared clonotypes between healthy human individuals. Produced via immunoSEQ multiplex PCR; TCRdb's table is partial and in-frame only. The sample includes about 2.4 million clones, 93% of them seen just once. The sequencing input was naive CD4+ T cells from PBMCs. Subset noted: CD45RA+ positively selected. These receptors were taken from a young man in good health. Some clones in this sample may be carry-over from other donors' samples.

This chain joins TRBV5-4 and TRBJ1-6; D possibly corresponds to TRBD1 (6 bases). This CDR3 region has 16 residues. V was trimmed by 2 bases and J by 3 bases, leaving 12 bases between them. Per germline, CDR1 SGHNT and CDR2 YYREEE (reference sequence). This CDR3 reads CASSFGQSVYNSPLHF. The CDR3 DNA follows: TGTGCCAGCAGCTTCGGACAGAGCGTCTATAATTCACCCCTCCACTTT.

The rearrangement joins TRBV5-5 to TRBJ2-7, with D perhaps TRBD1 or TRBD2 (5 bases each). The CDR3 length is 16 residues. V lost 4 bases and J 4 bases, leaving 21 bases between the germline ends. The germline CDR1 and CDR2 sequences are SGHKS and YYEKEE (reference sequence). The CDR3 sequence is CASSRASGATSYEQYF. DNA of the CDR3: TGTGCCAGCAGCCGAGCCTCCGGGGCCACCTCTTACGAGCAGTACTTC.

The CDR3 protein is CASSLDSGTALAEAFF. The CDR3 nucleotides are TGTGCCAGCAGCTTAGACTCCGGGACAGCACTGGCTGAAGCTTTCTTT. The chain employs TRBV7-2 and TRBJ1-1, with 7 bases that match TRBD1. This CDR3 has 16 amino acids. J was trimmed by 6 bases and V by 1 base; bases with no gene match: 11. Germline assignment: CDR1 SGHTA and CDR2 FQGNSA. Supplemented by reference TRBV7-2 and TRBJ1-1, the full variable domain reads GAGVSQSPSNKVTEKGKDVELRCDPISGHTALYWYRQSLGQGLEFLIYFQGNSAPDKSGLPSDRFSAERTGGSVSTLTIQRTQQEDSAVYLCASSLDSGTALAEAFFGQGTRLTVV.

This clone was recorded only once. The V and J genes are TRBV19 and TRBJ2-7; D assignment may be TRBD1 or TRBD2 (5 bases each). The CDR3 runs 16 residues. Trimming shortened V by 4 bases and J by 2 bases, and 18 bases separated the two germline ends. Per the germline V gene, CDR1 is LNHDA and CDR2 is SQIVND (reference sequence). CDR3 sequence reads: CASSRKYRDGTYEQYF. The CDR3 nucleotides read TGTGCCAGTAGTAGGAAATACCGGGACGGTACCTACGAGCAGTACTTC.

The V gene is TRBV28, the J gene TRBJ1-2; D remains ambiguous. The CDR3 extends over 17 amino acids. The germline gives CDR1 MDHEN, CDR2 SYDVKM. The V and J ends lost 6 bases and 0 bases respectively, with 20 bases between them. The CDR3, as DNA: TGTGCCAGCAGAGCGGAGGCAGGATCAAATTCTAACTATGGCTACACCTTC. It translates to CASRAEAGSNSNYGYTF.

The chain recombines TRBV5-1 with TRBJ2-1; 7 bases are a match to TRBD2. Losses at the gene ends were 4 bases for V and 3 bases for J; bases not matched to a gene: 7. The CDR3 has 15 residues. Germline V CDR1 and CDR2: SGHRS, YFSETQ. CDR3 sequence reads: CASSERDLLYNEQFF. DNA for the CDR3: TGCGCCAGCAGCGAGCGGGATCTCCTCTACAATGAGCAGTTCTTC.

The chain is built from TRBV27 and TRBJ1-2, with D possibly TRBD1 on 5 matching bases. V was pared by 7 bases and J by 7 bases, with 16 bases between. Germline V CDR1 and CDR2: MNHEY, SMNVEV (reference sequence). This CDR3 is 13 amino acids long. CDR3 residues: CASNRPGGGGYTF. DNA of the CDR3: TGTGCCAGCAATCGACCCGGGGGGGGTGGCTACACCTTC.

The chain joins TRBV19 to TRBJ1-5, with 7 bases identical to TRBD1. V trimming: 1 base; J trimming: 6 bases; junction bases outside the gene matches: 6. The CDR3 runs 15 residues. Germline values: CDR1 LNHDA, CDR2 SQIVND (reference sequence). CDR3 sequence (DNA): TGTGCCAGTAGTATAGGCGGGACAGTTCCTCAGCCCCAGCATTTT. It specifies CASSIGGTVPQPQHF. The full variable domain, completed using reference TRBV19 and TRBJ1-5, is DGGITQSPKYLFRKEGQNVTLSCEQNLNHDAMYWYRQDPGQGLRLIYYSQIVNDFQKGDIAEGYSVSREKKESFPLTVTSAQKNPTAFYLCASSIGGTVPQPQHFGDGTRLSIL.

This chain joins TRBV6-1 and TRBJ2-7, with 7 bases lining up with TRBD1. The CDR3 has 14 residues. V gave up 6 bases and J gave up 0 bases; unmatched junction bases: 5. The germline CDR1 and CDR2 sequences are MNHNS and SASEGT. The CDR3 DNA sequence: TGTGCCAGCAGCCGACAGGGCGCCTCCTACGAGCAGTACTTC. This gives the protein CASSRQGASYEQYF.

The chain couples TRBV6-5 to TRBJ2-7, with 10 bases identical to TRBD1. CDR3 length equals 14 residues. Germline V lookup: CDR1 MNHEY, CDR2 SVGAGI. The ends lost 4 bases at V and 6 bases at J; junction bases unmatched: 6. CDR3 region: CASSSPGQGTEQYF. The CDR3 coding sequence is TGTGCCAGCAGTTCCCCGGGACAGGGGACCGAGCAGTACTTC.

This chain connects TRBV7-2 to TRBJ2-5, with 8 bases matching TRBD2. The CDR3 covers 14 residues. Germline assignment: CDR1 SGHTA and CDR2 FQGNSA. Losses at the gene ends were 6 bases for V and 2 bases for J; bases not matched to a gene: 5. The CDR3 nucleotides read TGTGCCAGCAGGCTCACTAGCGGACAAGAGACCCAGTACTTC. It translates to CASRLTSGQETQYF.

The chain uses TRBV9 and TRBJ2-2; D is undetermined. The CDR3 loop spans 14 amino acids. CDR1 is SGDLS, CDR2 YYNGEE, per germline. With 1 base removed from V and 7 bases from J, the gap between germline ends came to 11 bases. CDR3: CASSVQSMFGELFF. The CDR3 DNA follows: TGTGCCAGCAGCGTACAGTCGATGTTCGGGGAGCTGTTTTTT.

Notes on this clone: At one boundary the junction diverges from the germline segment, which might be a read error. The gene calls are TRBV13 and TRBJ1-2; tentatively, D is TRBD1 (5 bases). The CDR3 is 15 residues long. From germline, CDR1 is PRHDT and CDR2 FYEKMQ (reference sequence). This chain's CDR3 is CASSVGPGSSSGYTF. The CDR3 nucleotides are TGTGCCAGCAGCGTAGGCCCAGGGTCGAGCTCTGGCTACACCTTC. The full variable domain, its missing parts supplied by reference TRBV13 and TRBJ1-2, is AAGVIQSPRHLIKEKRETATLKCYPIPRHDTVYWYQQGPGQDPQFLISFYEKMQSDKGSIPDRFSAQQFSDYHSELNMSSLELGDSALYFCASSVGPGSSSGYTFGSGTRLTVV.

V is TRBV5-1 and J is TRBJ2-1; 9 bases fit TRBD1. The V gene's germline CDR1 is SGHRS and CDR2 YFSETQ. V shed 1 base and J 4 bases; nucleotides not matched to a gene: 3. This CDR3 has 15 residues. In nucleotides, the CDR3 is TGCGCCAGCAGCTTGAGGGGACAGGGATACAATGAGCAGTTCTTC. It yields the protein CASSLRGQGYNEQFF.

The chain joins TRBV7-9 to TRBJ2-7; no definite D call. CDR3 length: 15 amino acids. The V end was cut by 5 bases, the J end by 0 bases, with 14 bases between. Looked up from germline, CDR1 is SEHNR and CDR2 is FQNEAQ (reference sequence). DNA for the CDR3: TGTGCCAGCAGCCTGTCTGGGTTAGGCTCCTACGAGCAGTACTTC. It translates to CASSLSGLGSYEQYF. Using reference TRBV7-9 and TRBJ2-7 for the parts outside the CDR3, the full variable domain is DTGVSQNPRHKITKRGQNVTFRCDPISEHNRLYWYRQTLGQGPEFLTYFQNEAQLEKSRLLSDRFSAERPKGSFSTLEIQRTEQGDSAMYLCASSLSGLGSYEQYFGPGTRLTVT.

This chain connects TRBV2 to TRBJ2-7, with a weak D call TRBD2 (5 bases). The CDR3 is made up of 14 amino acids. V lost 4 bases to trimming and J lost 0 bases, with 10 bases between them. Germline CDR1 and CDR2: SNHLY and FYNNEI. In nucleotides, the CDR3 is TGTGCCAGCAGTGTCGAGGGTATCTCCTACGAGCAGTACTTC. Translation: CASSVEGISYEQYF.

The sample holds one count of this clone. The CDR3 DNA reads TGTGCCAGCAGTGAAGCGGCTCGTTCAGACAGCCTATTCGAAAAACTGTTTTTT. Amino acid sequence: CASSEAARSDSLFEKLFF. This rearrangement joins TRBV6-1 to TRBJ1-4; a weak D match, TRBD1 (5 bases). V was pared by 0 bases and J by 8 bases, with 22 bases between. The CDR3 contains 18 residues. Germline CDR1 and CDR2: MNHNS and SASEGT.

This sequence joins TRBV6-1 and TRBJ2-2, with TRBD2 matching 8 bases. Germline CDR1 is MNHNS and CDR2 is SASEGT. The junction had 4 bases not matched to a gene; V was cut back by 3 bases and J by 1 base. CDR3 length: 16 amino acids. CDR3 sequence: CASSDPGRENTGELFF. The CDR3 DNA reads as TGTGCCAGCAGTGACCCCGGGAGGGAGAACACCGGGGAGCTGTTTTTT.

The chain recombines TRBV6-6 with TRBJ1-5; a weak D match, TRBD1 (6 bases). Trimming took off 8 bases at V and 5 bases at J, with 16 bases between the two ends. The germline CDR1 and CDR2 sequences are MNHNY and SVGAGI (reference sequence). The CDR3 spans 14 residues. As DNA, the CDR3 is TGTGCCAGCCAAAGTGGACAGACACATCAGCCCCAGCATTTT. Protein: CASQSGQTHQPQHF.

With respect to this clone: Other DNA sequences of this sample code for an identical CDR3. The V and J genes are TRBV19 and TRBJ2-5; 9 nucleotides match TRBD2. Germline loops: CDR1 LNHDA, CDR2 SQIVND (reference sequence). This CDR3 region has 14 residues. Losses at the gene ends were 3 bases for V and 5 bases for J; bases not matched to a gene: 4. For the CDR3, the DNA is TGTGCCAGTAGTATTAGCGGGAGTGGGGAGACCCAGTACTTC. Protein sequence: CASSISGSGETQYF.

This clone was counted a single time. The V gene is TRBV7-8, the J gene TRBJ2-1; 9 bases map to TRBD2. The length of the CDR3 is 17 residues. J gave up 4 bases and V 2 bases, and 9 bases lay outside the gene matches. CDR1 is SGHVS, CDR2 FQNEAQ, per germline. CDR3 nucleotides: TGTGCCAGCAGCTTAAACCCTAGCGGGGCGTCTTACAATGAGCAGTTCTTC. As protein: CASSLNPSGASYNEQFF.

The chain couples TRBV28 to TRBJ1-1, with a possible D match to TRBD1 (5 bases). Trimming cost V 7 bases and J 0 bases, with 15 bases left between them. The CDR3 has 15 amino acids. Germline loops: CDR1 MDHEN, CDR2 SYDVKM. The CDR3 loop is CASTPRRGMNTEAFF. The CDR3 nucleotides are TGTGCCAGCACGCCCCGGAGGGGAATGAACACTGAAGCTTTCTTT. Full variable domain (missing parts from reference TRBV28 and TRBJ1-1): DVKVTQSSRYLVKRTGEKVFLECVQDMDHENMFWYRQDPGLGLRLIYFSYDVKMKEKGDIPEGYSVSREKKERFSLILESASTNQTSMYLCASTPRRGMNTEAFFGQGTRLTVV.

The chain uses TRBV11-3 and TRBJ2-1; unclear D gene. V shed 5 bases and J shed 4 bases, with 9 bases lying between them. The germline V gene has CDR1 SGHNT and CDR2 YENEEA. This CDR3 is built from 13 residues. In DNA, the CDR3 is TGTGCCAGCAGCCTCCGAGTTTACAATGAGCAGTTCTTC. Amino acids: CASSLRVYNEQFF.